Shown below are 6 T cell receptor beta chains from a single sample sequenced in a study of blood T cell repertoires in COVID-19. Produced via immunoSEQ multiplex PCR; TCRdb's table is partial and in-frame only. In the table there are about 61,000 clones, 90% to 95% of which are singletons. The sequenced sample was peripheral blood. The receptors come from a human donor in a cohort sampled during active COVID-19.

This chain connects TRBV5-1 to TRBJ1-4, with D unclear. Per the germline V gene, CDR1 is SGHRS and CDR2 is YFSETQ. The CDR3 has 14 residues. Trimming pared 2 bases from V and 4 bases from J, leaving 9 bases between. For the CDR3, the DNA is TGCGCCAGCAGCTTACGCAGGTTTAATGAAAAACTGTTTTTT. Protein: CASSLRRFNEKLFF.

The chain recombines TRBV12-3 or TRBV12-4 with TRBJ1-2; no clear D gene. This CDR3 spans 13 amino acids. The V gene lost 2 bases and the J gene lost 2 bases, with 6 bases spanning the gap. This CDR3 reads CASSLQQNYGYTF. The CDR3 coding sequence is TGTGCCAGCAGTTTACAACAGAACTATGGCTACACCTTC.

This clone showed up just a few times. J is TRBJ1-2 and V is TRBV5-4, with TRBD1 matching over 8 bases. Germline values: CDR1 SGHNT, CDR2 YYREEE (reference sequence). The CDR3 sequence is 13 residues long. The junction had 7 bases not matched to a gene; V was cut back by 6 bases and J by 6 bases. This chain's CDR3 is CASIPQGANGYTF. The CDR3 DNA reads TGTGCCAGCATACCTCAGGGGGCGAATGGCTACACCTTC. Full variable domain (rest looked up from reference TRBV5-4 and TRBJ1-2): ETGVTQSPTHLIKTRGQQVTLRCSSQSGHNTVSWYQQALGQGPQFIFQYYREEENGRGNFPPRFSGLQFPNYSSELNVNALELDDSALYLCASIPQGANGYTFGSGTRLTVV.

The genes are TRBV4-3 and TRBJ2-7; TRBD1 matches 10 bases. The CDR3 totals 17 residues. Germline V CDR1 and CDR2: LGHNA, YSLEER. V shed 2 bases and J 6 bases; nucleotides not matched to a gene: 13. CDR3 in DNA: TGCGCCAGCAGCCAATCAGTGCCAGGACAGGGGGAGGGCGAGCAGTACTTC. Its translation: CASSQSVPGQGEGEQYF.

The chain has TRBV13 and TRBJ2-7, with TRBD1 matching over 11 bases. This CDR3 comprises 15 residues. Trimming took 5 bases from V and 2 from J; bases not matched to a gene: 5. Germline V gene lookup returns CDR1 PRHDT and CDR2 FYEKMQ (reference sequence). The CDR3 DNA follows: TGTGCCAGCAGCCCGGGGACAGGGGGACCCTACGAGCAGTACTTC. It codes for CASSPGTGGPYEQYF.

The chain couples TRBV6-6 to TRBJ2-1; D possibly corresponds to TRBD2 (6 bases). In germline, CDR1 is MNHNY, CDR2 SVGAGI (reference sequence). This CDR3 spans 18 amino acids. Trimming took 5 bases from V and 5 from J, leaving 25 bases between them. The CDR3 sequence: CASSLTLGGTGYNNEQFF. The CDR3 bases are TGTGCCAGCAGTCTCACACTCGGGGGAACGGGATACAACAATGAGCAGTTCTTC.